Listed here are 31 T cell receptor beta chains from one sample, sequenced in a study of identical twins. Each CDR3 protein is one row after TCRdb ran MiXCR on the 5' RACE reads. The sample records a few hundred thousand distinct CDR3 sequences, approximately 8.3% being singletons. This sample also appeared in a second study, on yellow fever vaccine responses in identical twins.

The source material was CD8+ T cells sorted from blood. The receptors were gathered from a woman younger than 35 in good health.

Many counts were recorded for this clonotype. The chain has TRBV15 and TRBJ2-2; 9 bases match TRBD2. The ends lost 0 bases at V and 2 bases at J; junction bases unmatched: 4. The CDR3 is made up of 17 amino acids. The germline CDR1 and CDR2 sequences are LNHNV and YYDKDF (reference sequence). The CDR3 region is CATSRDRLAENTGELFF. The CDR3 coding sequence is TGTGCCACCAGCAGAGATCGACTAGCGGAAAACACCGGGGAGCTGTTTTTT.

Regarding this clonotype: A single base separates this from a much larger clone, so it may be a read error. The chain links TRBV5-5 to TRBJ2-1; TRBD2 aligns across 8 bases. V gave up 0 bases and J gave up 2 bases; unmatched junction bases: 1. The germline CDR1 and CDR2 sequences are SGHKS and YYEKEE (reference sequence). This CDR3 has 15 amino acids. Here the CDR3 DNA reads TGTGCCAGCAGCTTGGAACTAGCGGCCTACAATGAGCAGTTCTTC. This codes for CASSLELAAYNEQFF. The entire variable domain, with the rest obtained from reference TRBV5-5 and TRBJ2-1, is as follows: DAGVTQSPTHLIKTRGQQVTLRCSPISGHKSVSWYQQVLGQGPQFIFQYYEKEERGRGNFPDRFSARQFPNYSSELNVNALLLGDSALYLCASSLELAAYNEQFFGPGTRLTVL.

This clonotype was seen more than once but under ten times. The chain uses TRBV14 and TRBJ2-4, with a possible D match to TRBD1 (5 bases). The CDR3 runs to 14 residues. V was clipped by 2 bases and J by 5 bases, with 10 bases between them. Germline CDR1 and CDR2: SGHDN and FVKESK. The CDR3 loop is CASSQQGLENIQYF. In DNA, the CDR3 is TGTGCCAGCAGCCAACAGGGATTGGAAAACATTCAGTACTTC.

This clonotype has a handful of counts. The chain links TRBV7-9 to TRBJ2-7, with TRBD1 matching over 10 bases. Germline CDR1 is SEHNR and CDR2 is FQNEAQ (reference sequence). Trimming removed 5 bases from V and 2 bases from J; junction bases left unmatched: 9. The CDR3 spans 16 residues. CDR3 amino acids: CASSDRDRGGTYEQYF. The CDR3 DNA is TGTGCCAGCAGCGACCGGGACAGGGGAGGAACCTACGAGCAGTACTTC.

In this sample, this clonotype turned up many times. The genes are TRBV7-9 and TRBJ2-7; D call uncertain. Per germline, CDR1 SEHNR and CDR2 FQNEAQ (reference sequence). Between the trimmed V and J ends, which lost 1 base and 1 base, there was a span of 11 bases. The CDR3 spans 15 residues. The CDR3 spells CASSLDSLPSYEQYF. The CDR3 DNA follows: TGTGCCAGCAGCTTAGACAGCCTACCTTCCTACGAGCAGTACTTC.

This clonotype was picked up a small number of times. The rearrangement uses TRBV4-3 and TRBJ2-1, with 8 bases that match TRBD2. The germline CDR1 and CDR2 sequences are LGHNA and YSLEER. Unmatched junction bases numbered 9, after V lost 0 bases and J lost 5 bases. The CDR3 is 17 amino acids. CDR3 loop: CASSQDFTGGPNNEQFF. The DNA of the CDR3 is TGCGCCAGCAGCCAAGATTTCACGGGAGGGCCGAACAATGAGCAGTTCTTC.

This clonotype was seen at least ten times. The chain couples TRBV10-3 to TRBJ2-2, with D unclear. The germline V gene has CDR1 ENHRY and CDR2 SYGVKD. CDR3 length: 12 amino acids. V shed 7 bases and J shed 4 bases, with 7 bases lying between them. CDR3 DNA sequence: TGTGCCATCACTGGACGCACCGGGGAGCTGTTTTTT. Amino acid sequence: CAITGRTGELFF.

There are a few counts of this clonotype. The V gene is TRBV4-1, the J gene TRBJ2-5; 7 positions agree with TRBD2. Germline-derived CDR1 and CDR2 are MGHRA and YSYEKL. V was clipped by 2 bases and J by 5 bases; unmatched bases: 11. The CDR3 is 16 amino acids. The CDR3 sequence is CASSQHGGSLMETQYF. In nucleotides, the CDR3 is TGCGCCAGCAGCCAACACGGGGGGTCCTTGATGGAGACCCAGTACTTC.

This clonotype was seen a handful of times. The chain is built from TRBV30 and TRBJ2-7; 7 bases agree with TRBD2. Unmatched junction bases numbered 4, after V lost 0 bases and J lost 5 bases. Germline lookup yields CDR1 GTSNPN and CDR2 SVGIG (reference sequence). The CDR3 runs 13 residues. This CDR3 is CAWSVLGGNEQYF. The CDR3 region has the DNA TGTGCCTGGAGTGTACTCGGGGGGAACGAGCAGTACTTC.

This clonotype occurred many times. This chain joins TRBV7-3 and TRBJ1-1; D uncertain. Looked up from germline, CDR1 is SGHTA and CDR2 is FQGTGA. Trimming shortened V by 1 base and J by 3 bases, and 6 bases separated the two germline ends. The CDR3 runs 13 residues. CDR3: CASSLMEYTEAFF. The CDR3 DNA reads TGTGCCAGCAGCTTAATGGAGTACACTGAAGCTTTCTTT.

The chain combines TRBV6-2 or TRBV6-3 with TRBJ2-7; 7 positions match TRBD1. V lost 2 bases, J lost 2 bases, and 9 bases stayed unmatched. Germline lookup yields CDR1 MNHEY and CDR2 SVGEGT. The CDR3 spans 16 residues. The chain's CDR3 is CASSYGTAQNPYEQYF. For the CDR3, the DNA is TGTGCCAGCAGTTACGGGACAGCACAAAACCCCTACGAGCAGTACTTC.

This clonotype was found a few times. The chain recombines TRBV27 with TRBJ2-5; TRBD2 matches 8 bases. The CDR3 is 15 residues long. After removal of 8 bases from V and 7 bases from J, the junction contained 15 bases not matched to a gene. Germline V gene sequence: CDR1 MNHEY, CDR2 SMNVEV (reference sequence). The CDR3 DNA is TGTGCCAGCGGGGGCACAGCGGGGGTTCCAGGGACCCAGTACTTC. It codes for CASGGTAGVPGTQYF.

This clonotype was recorded at least ten times. CDR3: CASSLQGPENIQYF. In DNA form, the CDR3 reads TGTGCCAGCAGCTTACAGGGACCGGAAAACATTCAGTACTTC. V usage is TRBV27 and J usage is TRBJ2-4; tentatively, D is TRBD1 (6 bases). This CDR3 contains 14 residues. The ends were cut back, 6 bases at V and 5 bases at J, with 14 bases in the middle. The germline gives CDR1 MNHEY, CDR2 SMNVEV (reference sequence).

This chain uses TRBV5-1 with TRBJ2-1; D is ambiguous. Germline V gene data show CDR1 as SGHRS and CDR2 as YFSETQ. The CDR3 covers 13 residues. V lost 6 bases, J lost 3 bases, and 10 bases lay in between. The CDR3 loop is CASTVDDYNEQFF. The CDR3 DNA is TGCGCCAGCACAGTCGACGACTACAATGAGCAGTTCTTC.

This clonotype was observed at least ten times. The gene calls are TRBV10-2 and TRBJ2-5, with D perhaps matching TRBD1 (6 bases). The germline V gene has CDR1 WSHSY and CDR2 SAAADI. Trimming left V 5 bases short and J 2 bases short, with 12 bases between. The CDR3 sequence is 14 residues long. The CDR3 protein is CASSWTESQETQYF. The CDR3 DNA is TGCGCCAGCAGTTGGACAGAGTCACAAGAGACCCAGTACTTC.

This clonotype was detected many times. The chain carries TRBV5-1 and TRBJ2-7, with D perhaps matching TRBD2 (5 bases). CDR1 and CDR2 from the germline V gene are SGHRS and YFSETQ. CDR3 size: 15 residues. The germline V and J ends were trimmed by 1 base and 3 bases, with 14 bases remaining between them. CDR3 nucleotides: TGCGCCAGCAGCTTGAGCCCGGGGTTAAACTACGAGCAGTACTTC. It translates to CASSLSPGLNYEQYF.

The rearrangement links TRBV12-3 or TRBV12-4 to TRBJ2-7, with TRBD2 as a possible D gene (5 bases). The ends were cut back, 4 bases at V and 3 bases at J, with 16 bases in the middle. The CDR3 runs 15 residues. The CDR3 DNA sequence: TGTGCCAGCAGTTCAGATTTAGGACTGTTCTACGAGCAGTACTTC. This codes for CASSSDLGLFYEQYF.

This clonotype has a handful of counts. The rearrangement uses TRBV29-1 and TRBJ2-1; D gene ambiguous. This CDR3 is built from 10 residues. The V gene's germline CDR1 is SQVTM and CDR2 ANQGSEA. Trimming cost V 1 base and J 8 bases, with 3 bases left between them. CDR3 DNA sequence: TGCAGCGTTGAAGTGTATGAGCAGTTCTTC. Translating it yields CSVEVYEQFF.

The chain uses TRBV11-2 and TRBJ2-3; 8 nucleotides align to TRBD1. With 5 bases clipped from V and 3 bases from J, the junction kept 7 bases outside the gene matches. CDR3 length: 15 residues. Germline V gene lookup returns CDR1 SGHAT and CDR2 FQNNGV. The CDR3 DNA follows: TGTGCCAGCAGCCTCGGACAGGGAGAGACAGATACGCAGTATTTT. Translating gives CASSLGQGETDTQYF.

The sample holds many counts of this clonotype. This chain uses TRBV12-3 or TRBV12-4 with TRBJ2-7; D may be TRBD1 or TRBD2 (5 bases each). The CDR3 loop spans 14 amino acids. V was shortened by 4 bases and J by 4 bases, with 14 bases between the two germline ends. The CDR3 sequence: CASSSSGLFYEQYF. Written as DNA, the CDR3 is TGTGCCAGCAGTTCGTCGGGGCTCTTTTACGAGCAGTACTTC.

The rearrangement joins TRBV25-1 to TRBJ1-2; D remains unclear. The CDR3 length is 10 residues. V shed 4 bases and J shed 7 bases, with 4 bases lying between them. Per germline, CDR1 MGHDK and CDR2 SYGVNS. This CDR3 reads CASSGAGYTF. CDR3 nucleotides: TGTGCCAGCAGTGGGGCTGGCTACACCTTC.

This clonotype has more than one count but fewer than ten. The chain has TRBV6-5 and TRBJ2-1; D tentatively reads TRBD1 or TRBD2 (6 bases each). Germline V CDR1 and CDR2: MNHEY, SVGAGI. The CDR3 spans 14 residues. V was shortened by 2 bases and J by 2 bases, with 7 bases between the two germline ends. The CDR3 DNA follows: TGTGCCAGCAGTTACGGGGGGCCCTACAATGAGCAGTTCTTC. Translation: CASSYGGPYNEQFF.

This clonotype was detected many times. This sequence joins TRBV29-1 and TRBJ2-2; D is unclear. CDR3 length: 12 amino acids. Trimming pared 4 bases from V and 4 bases from J, leaving 7 bases between. CDR1 is SQVTM, CDR2 ANQGSEA, per germline. CDR3 sequence: CSVVSATGELFF. DNA for the CDR3: TGCAGCGTTGTGTCGGCCACCGGGGAGCTGTTTTTT.

This clonotype has only a few counts. The V and J genes are TRBV20-1 and TRBJ2-3; TRBD1 might be the D (7 bases). V lost 8 bases and J 3 bases, leaving 18 bases between the germline ends. The CDR3 contains 14 residues. Looked up from germline, CDR1 is DFQATT and CDR2 is SNEGSKA (reference sequence). The CDR3 reads CSNQGGRETDTQYF. Written as DNA, the CDR3 is TGCAGTAATCAGGGGGGCCGGGAAACAGATACGCAGTATTTT.

This clonotype was found a few times. This chain uses TRBV20-1 with TRBJ1-5; D call uncertain. The CDR3 sequence is 14 residues long. The V gene lost 0 bases and the J gene lost 0 bases, with 6 bases spanning the gap. Germline V lookup: CDR1 DFQATT, CDR2 SNEGSKA (reference sequence). CDR3 nucleotide sequence: TGCAGTGCTAGAGATGGCGGTAGCAATCAGCCCCAGCATTTT. Encoded protein: CSARDGGSNQPQHF.

In this sample, this clonotype turned up many times. The chain recombines TRBV7-9 with TRBJ1-1, with 7 bases matching TRBD1. The trim removed 5 bases at V and 3 bases at J, leaving 12 bases unmatched. This CDR3 contains 16 residues. Germline CDR1 SEHNR, CDR2 FQNEAQ (reference sequence). CDR3 protein: CASSQAKGARDTEAFF. For the CDR3, the DNA is TGTGCCAGCAGCCAAGCGAAGGGGGCGAGGGACACTGAAGCTTTCTTT.

This clonotype appeared many times. The chain is built from TRBV29-1 and TRBJ1-2; TRBD1 matches 8 bases. Trimming at V came to 1 base and at J to 3 bases, leaving 4 bases not matched to a gene. Germline V CDR1 and CDR2: SQVTM, ANQGSEA. The CDR3 loop spans 14 amino acids. This chain's CDR3 is CSVEGTGSDYGYTF. The CDR3 nucleotides are TGCAGCGTTGAAGGGACAGGGAGTGACTATGGCTACACCTTC.

The rearrangement uses TRBV27 and TRBJ1-1, with 7 bases lining up with TRBD1. V lost 5 bases, J lost 3 bases, and 9 bases stayed unmatched. The CDR3 runs 15 residues. Germline V gene data show CDR1 as MNHEY and CDR2 as SMNVEV (reference sequence). The CDR3, as DNA: TGTGCCAGCAGTCCTATAGGGGGCACGTACACTGAAGCTTTCTTT. Residues: CASSPIGGTYTEAFF.

The gene calls are TRBV7-9 and TRBJ2-2; TRBD2 is a possible D gene (6 bases). CDR1 and CDR2 from the germline V gene are SEHNR and FQNEAQ (reference sequence). The CDR3 has 17 residues. V dropped 5 bases and J dropped 1 base, with 17 bases sitting between them. The CDR3, as DNA: TGTGCCAGCAGCCCCCGATTTGATAGCGGGAACACCGGGGAGCTGTTTTTT. Encoded protein: CASSPRFDSGNTGELFF.

This clonotype was counted only a few times. The chain couples TRBV11-3 to TRBJ2-1; TRBD2 might be the D (6 bases). Trimming took 5 bases from V and 7 from J, leaving 12 bases between them. Germline V lookup: CDR1 SGHNT, CDR2 YENEEA. This CDR3 contains 13 residues. As DNA, the CDR3 is TGTGCCAGCAGCCCTAGCGCGTGGAATGAGCAGTTCTTC. Protein sequence: CASSPSAWNEQFF.

The table lists this clonotype with many counts. The chain recombines TRBV5-1 with TRBJ2-3; no definite D call. The germline V gene encodes CDR1 SGHRS and CDR2 YFSETQ. Deletions cut 4 bases from V and 3 bases from J, with 12 bases between. There are 14 residues in the CDR3. CDR3 in amino acids: CASSDRLETDTQYF. In DNA form, the CDR3 reads TGCGCCAGCAGCGATCGCCTAGAGACAGATACGCAGTATTTT.